This TCR beta chain was profiled in a study of T cell changes during pregnancy in multiple sclerosis. Only in-frame clones appear in the TCRdb table, and some are missing; sequencing was by immunoSEQ multiplex PCR. The sample lists 50,000 to 75,000 clones; more than 85% were seen once. V was clipped by 4 bases and J by 4 bases; unmatched bases: 17. The CDR3 loop spans 18 amino acids. CDR1 is SEHNR, CDR2 FQNEAQ, per germline (reference sequence). The receptor was derived from a female donor with multiple sclerosis, enrolled in a pregnancy study. The chain recombines TRBV7-9 with TRBJ2-3; 7 nucleotides line up with TRBD1. Sequences were derived from CD8+ T cells from peripheral blood mononuclear cells, sampled in the third trimester of pregnancy. The CDR3 spells CASSWAEAQGIRSDTQYF. CDR3 coding DNA: TGTGCCAGCAGCTGGGCCGAAGCACAGGGGATACGGTCAGATACGCAGTATTTT. Using reference TRBV7-9 and TRBJ2-3 for the parts outside the CDR3, the full variable domain is DTGVSQNPRHKITKRGQNVTFRCDPISEHNRLYWYRQTLGQGPEFLTYFQNEAQLEKSRLLSDRFSAERPKGSFSTLEIQRTEQGDSAMYLCASSWAEAQGIRSDTQYFGPGTRLTVL.